A selection of T cell receptor beta chains follows, all from one sample in a study of cytomegalovirus exposure and HLA in healthy donors. Assay used: immunoSEQ multiplex PCR; TCRdb lists only in-frame clones, some missing. The sample consists of 110,000 to 150,000 clones, around 72% of them appearing once. Sequences were obtained from PBMCs. Source of these receptors: a human donor in good health. Each CDR3 is given with its conserved first and last residue.

V,J,CDR3
TRBV14,TRBJ1-1,CASSQAYRVGAEAFF
TRBV28,TRBJ1-5,CASSFGRGFNQPQHF
TRBV2,TRBJ2-1,CASSKLRGNEQFF
TRBV10-3,TRBJ1-1,CAISSKGQTSNTEAFF
TRBV18,TRBJ1-1,CASSLGTVNTEAFF
TRBV10-3,TRBJ1-1,CAISESWGVVNTEAFF
TRBV27,TRBJ2-7,CASRSLGASSYEQYF
TRBV5-1,TRBJ2-2,CASSLRRGEADTGELFF
TRBV27,TRBJ2-1,CASSQTASSYNEQFF
TRBV5-1,TRBJ2-1,CASTLAGGPSSYNEQFF
TRBV5-4,TRBJ2-7,CASSPGGGYEQYF
TRBV2,TRBJ1-2,CASSIRDRVSGYTF
TRBV21-1,TRBJ2-1,CASSKGRCGSYNEQFF
TRBV6-1,TRBJ1-2,CASTGGGGYTF
TRBV10-3,TRBJ2-3,CAIRMGNTSTDTQYF
TRBV20-1,TRBJ1-2,CSGEWYGYTF
TRBV5-1,TRBJ2-1,CASSINSGGADEQFF
TRBV5-1,TRBJ1-1,CASSFSGPGIADTEAFF
TRBV4-2,TRBJ2-3,CASSQDWASGRVDTQYF
TRBV7-3,TRBJ2-5,CASSQSGGGRETQYF
TRBV7-9,TRBJ2-5,CASSLPRSGTGTQYF
TRBV29-1,TRBJ2-7,CSVERGYGQSYEQYF
TRBV29-1,TRBJ2-1,CSVVFSGNYNEQFF
TRBV5-4,TRBJ2-5,CASSRQGLQETQYF
TRBV7-9,TRBJ1-6,CASSRQGLSPLHF
TRBV29-1,TRBJ2-5,CSVEGQGGETQYF
TRBV6-5,TRBJ2-7,CASSYRGGDTYEQYF
TRBV12-5,TRBJ1-1,CASGRTGQGRATEAFF
TRBV6-1,TRBJ2-3,CASSSLGLASDTQYF